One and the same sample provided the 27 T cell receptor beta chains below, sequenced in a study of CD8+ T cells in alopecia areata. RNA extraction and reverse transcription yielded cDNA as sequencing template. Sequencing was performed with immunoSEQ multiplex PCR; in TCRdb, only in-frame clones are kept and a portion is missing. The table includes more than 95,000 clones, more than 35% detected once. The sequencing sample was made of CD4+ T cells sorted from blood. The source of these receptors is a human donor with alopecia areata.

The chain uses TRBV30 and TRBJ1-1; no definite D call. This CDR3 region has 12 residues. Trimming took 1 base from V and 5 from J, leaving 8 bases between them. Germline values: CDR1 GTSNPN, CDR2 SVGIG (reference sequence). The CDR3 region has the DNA TGTGCCTGGAGTGATTCGGCGACTGAAGCTTTCTTT. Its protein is CAWSDSATEAFF.

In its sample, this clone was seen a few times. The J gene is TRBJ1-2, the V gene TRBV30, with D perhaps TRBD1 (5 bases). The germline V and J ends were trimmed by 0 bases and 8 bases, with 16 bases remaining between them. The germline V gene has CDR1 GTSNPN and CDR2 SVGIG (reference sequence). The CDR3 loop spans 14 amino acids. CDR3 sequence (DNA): TGTGCCTGGAGTGTGGAACTACAGGTCCCGGGCTACACCTTC. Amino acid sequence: CAWSVELQVPGYTF.

CDR3 residues: CASSLDTGLAGALPYEQYF. CDR3 bases: TGTGCCAGCAGTCTGGACACGGGACTAGCGGGTGCCCTTCCCTACGAGCAGTACTTC. The chain couples TRBV28 to TRBJ2-7, with 12 bases lining up with TRBD2. CDR3 length: 19 amino acids. Germline V CDR1 and CDR2: MDHEN, SYDVKM. V lost 5 bases and J lost 2; bases outside the gene matches: 16.

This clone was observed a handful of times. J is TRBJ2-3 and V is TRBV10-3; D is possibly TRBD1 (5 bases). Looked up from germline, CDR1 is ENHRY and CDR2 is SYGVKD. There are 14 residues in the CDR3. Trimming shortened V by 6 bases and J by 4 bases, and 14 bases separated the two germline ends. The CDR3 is CAISSRVSADTQYF. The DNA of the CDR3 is TGTGCCATCAGCAGCAGGGTTTCGGCAGATACGCAGTATTTT.

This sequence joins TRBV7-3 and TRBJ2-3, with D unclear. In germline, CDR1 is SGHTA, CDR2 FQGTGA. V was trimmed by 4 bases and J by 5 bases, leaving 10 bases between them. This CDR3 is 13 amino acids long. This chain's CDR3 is CASSSPGVDTQYF. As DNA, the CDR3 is TGTGCCAGCAGCTCCCCCGGCGTAGATACGCAGTATTTT.

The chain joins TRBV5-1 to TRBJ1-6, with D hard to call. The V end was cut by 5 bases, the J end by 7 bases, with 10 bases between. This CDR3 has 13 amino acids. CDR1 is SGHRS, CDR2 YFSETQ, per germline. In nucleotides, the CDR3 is TGCGCCAGCAGACCGGTAGGGAATTCACCCCTCCACTTT. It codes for CASRPVGNSPLHF.

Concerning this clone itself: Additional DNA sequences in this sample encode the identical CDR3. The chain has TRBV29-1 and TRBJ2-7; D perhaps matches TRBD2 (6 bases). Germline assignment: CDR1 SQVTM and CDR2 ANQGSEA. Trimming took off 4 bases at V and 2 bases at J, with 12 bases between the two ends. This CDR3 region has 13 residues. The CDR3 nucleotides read TGCAGCGTTGTCGTCGGGGGAGCCTACGAGCAGTACTTC. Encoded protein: CSVVVGGAYEQYF.

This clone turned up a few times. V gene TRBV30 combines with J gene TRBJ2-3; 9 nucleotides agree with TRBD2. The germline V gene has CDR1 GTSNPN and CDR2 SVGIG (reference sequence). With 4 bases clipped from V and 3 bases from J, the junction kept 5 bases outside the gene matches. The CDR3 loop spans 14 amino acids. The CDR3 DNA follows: TGTGCCTGGACGGCGGGGGGGCAGACAGATACGCAGTATTTT. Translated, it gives CAWTAGGQTDTQYF.

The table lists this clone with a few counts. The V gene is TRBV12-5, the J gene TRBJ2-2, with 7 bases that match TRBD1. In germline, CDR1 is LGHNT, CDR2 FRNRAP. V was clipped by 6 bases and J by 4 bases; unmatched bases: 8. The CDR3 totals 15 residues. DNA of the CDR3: TGTGCTAGTGGCCGAGGGGGCCAAGGCACCGGGGAGCTGTTTTTT. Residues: CASGRGGQGTGELFF.

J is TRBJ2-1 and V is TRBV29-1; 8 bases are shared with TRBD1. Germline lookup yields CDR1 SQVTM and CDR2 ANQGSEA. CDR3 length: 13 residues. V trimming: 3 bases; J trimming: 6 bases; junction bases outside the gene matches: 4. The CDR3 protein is CSVEVTGGNEQFF. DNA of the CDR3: TGCAGCGTTGAGGTAACAGGGGGCAATGAGCAGTTCTTC.

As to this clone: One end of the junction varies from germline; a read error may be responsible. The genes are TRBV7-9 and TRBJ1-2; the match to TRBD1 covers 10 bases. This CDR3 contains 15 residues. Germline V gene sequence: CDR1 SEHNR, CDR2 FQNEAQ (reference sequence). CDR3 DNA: TGTGCCAGCAGCTTAGGCGACAGGGGGCGGTATGGCTACATCTTC. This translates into CASSLGDRGRYGYIF.

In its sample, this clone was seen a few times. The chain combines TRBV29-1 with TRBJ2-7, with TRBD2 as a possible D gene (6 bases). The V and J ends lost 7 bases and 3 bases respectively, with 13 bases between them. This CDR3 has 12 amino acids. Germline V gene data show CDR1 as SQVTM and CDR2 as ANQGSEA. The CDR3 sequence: CSAQSGVYEQYF. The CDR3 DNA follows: TGCAGCGCCCAATCGGGGGTCTACGAGCAGTACTTC.

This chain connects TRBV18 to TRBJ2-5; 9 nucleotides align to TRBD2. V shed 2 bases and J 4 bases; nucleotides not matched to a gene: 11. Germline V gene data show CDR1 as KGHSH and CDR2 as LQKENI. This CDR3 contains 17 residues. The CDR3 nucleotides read TGTGCCAGCTCACCAACTGGCGGGGGGGACCCCAGAGAGACCCAGTACTTC. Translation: CASSPTGGGDPRETQYF.

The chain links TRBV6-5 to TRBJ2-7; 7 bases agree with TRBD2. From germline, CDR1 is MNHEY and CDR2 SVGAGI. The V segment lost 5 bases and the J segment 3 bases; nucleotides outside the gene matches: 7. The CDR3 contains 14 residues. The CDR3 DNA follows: TGTGCCAGCAGTACGGGGGGAAGTGTCTACGAGCAGTACTTC. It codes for CASSTGGSVYEQYF.

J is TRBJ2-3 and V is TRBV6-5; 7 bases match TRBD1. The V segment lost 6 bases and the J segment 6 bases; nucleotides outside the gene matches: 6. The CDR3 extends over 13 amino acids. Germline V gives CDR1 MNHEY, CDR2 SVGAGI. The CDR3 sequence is CASRGGQTDTQYF. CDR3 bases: TGTGCCAGCAGAGGGGGACAGACGGATACGCAGTATTTT.

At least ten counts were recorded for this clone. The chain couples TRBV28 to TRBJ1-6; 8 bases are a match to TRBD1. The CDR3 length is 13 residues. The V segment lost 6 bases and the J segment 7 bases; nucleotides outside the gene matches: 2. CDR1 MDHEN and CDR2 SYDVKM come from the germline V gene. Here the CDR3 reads CASRTGVNSPLHF. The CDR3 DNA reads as TGTGCCAGCAGGACAGGGGTGAATTCACCCCTCCACTTT.

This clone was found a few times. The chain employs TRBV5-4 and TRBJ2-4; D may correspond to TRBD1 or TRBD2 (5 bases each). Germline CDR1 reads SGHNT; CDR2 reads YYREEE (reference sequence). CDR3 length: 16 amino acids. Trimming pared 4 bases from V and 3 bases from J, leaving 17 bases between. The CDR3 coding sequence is TGTGCCAGCAGCCGACCGGGACCGACCGACAAAAACATTCAGTACTTC. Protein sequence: CASSRPGPTDKNIQYF. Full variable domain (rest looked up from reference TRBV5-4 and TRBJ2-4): ETGVTQSPTHLIKTRGQQVTLRCSSQSGHNTVSWYQQALGQGPQFIFQYYREEENGRGNFPPRFSGLQFPNYSSELNVNALELDDSALYLCASSRPGPTDKNIQYFGAGTRLSVL.

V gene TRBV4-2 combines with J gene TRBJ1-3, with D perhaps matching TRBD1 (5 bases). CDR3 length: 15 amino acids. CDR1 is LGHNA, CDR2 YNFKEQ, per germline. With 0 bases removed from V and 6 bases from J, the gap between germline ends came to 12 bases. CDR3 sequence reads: CASSQEDKPVNTIYF. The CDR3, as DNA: TGTGCCAGCAGCCAAGAGGACAAGCCAGTAAACACCATATATTTT.

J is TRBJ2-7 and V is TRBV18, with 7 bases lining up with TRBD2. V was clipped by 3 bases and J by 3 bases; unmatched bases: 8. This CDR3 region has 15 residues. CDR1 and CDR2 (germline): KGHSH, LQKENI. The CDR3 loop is CASSPPVAGDYEQYF. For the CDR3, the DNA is TGTGCCAGCTCACCCCCGGTGGCGGGAGACTACGAGCAGTACTTC.

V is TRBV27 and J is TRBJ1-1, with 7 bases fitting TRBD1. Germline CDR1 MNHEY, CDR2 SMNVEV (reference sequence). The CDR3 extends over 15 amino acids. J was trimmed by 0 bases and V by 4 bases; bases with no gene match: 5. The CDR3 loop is CASSSGGVVNTEAFF. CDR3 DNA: TGTGCCAGCAGTTCAGGGGGTGTGGTGAACACTGAAGCTTTCTTT.

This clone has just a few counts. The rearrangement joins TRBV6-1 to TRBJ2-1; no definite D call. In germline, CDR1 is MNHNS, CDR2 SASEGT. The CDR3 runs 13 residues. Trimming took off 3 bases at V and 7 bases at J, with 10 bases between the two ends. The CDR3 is CASSDQTRNEQFF. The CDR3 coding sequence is TGTGCCAGCAGTGACCAGACCAGGAATGAGCAGTTCTTC.

This CDR3 is CAWENTEAFF. DNA for the CDR3: TGTGCCTGGGAAAACACTGAAGCTTTCTTT. This chain connects TRBV30 to TRBJ1-1, with no clear D. This CDR3 has 10 amino acids. V was cut by 5 bases and J by 2 bases, with 3 bases left in between. Germline V gene data show CDR1 as GTSNPN and CDR2 as SVGIG (reference sequence). Filled out from reference TRBV30 and TRBJ1-1, the complete variable domain reads SQTIHQWPATLVQPVGSPLSLECTVEGTSNPNLYWYRQAAGRGLQLLFYSVGIGQISSEVPQNLSASRPQDRQFILSSKKLLLSDSGFYLCAWENTEAFFGQGTRLTVV.

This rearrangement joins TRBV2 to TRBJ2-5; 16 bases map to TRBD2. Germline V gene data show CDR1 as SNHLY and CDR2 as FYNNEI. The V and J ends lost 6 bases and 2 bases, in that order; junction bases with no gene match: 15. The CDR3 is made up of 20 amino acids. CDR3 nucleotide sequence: TGTGCCAGCAGCCGAACCGGGACTAGCGGGGGGGGACGGCATCAAGAGACCCAGTACTTC. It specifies CASSRTGTSGGGRHQETQYF.

CDR3 in amino acids: CASSQERGTQETQYF. As DNA, the CDR3 is TGTGCCAGCAGCCAGGAAAGGGGGACCCAAGAGACCCAGTACTTC. The rearrangement uses TRBV4-2 and TRBJ2-5; maybe TRBD1 (6 bases). V was trimmed by 3 bases and J by 1 base, leaving 12 bases between them. The length of the CDR3 is 15 residues. The germline CDR1 and CDR2 sequences are LGHNA and YNFKEQ.

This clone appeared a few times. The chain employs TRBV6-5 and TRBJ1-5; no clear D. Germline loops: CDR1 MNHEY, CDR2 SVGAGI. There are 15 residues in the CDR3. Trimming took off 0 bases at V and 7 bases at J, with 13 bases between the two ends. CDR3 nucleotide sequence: TGTGCCAGCAGTTACTCGAGCAGGTCGGGCCAGCCCCAGCATTTT. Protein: CASSYSSRSGQPQHF.

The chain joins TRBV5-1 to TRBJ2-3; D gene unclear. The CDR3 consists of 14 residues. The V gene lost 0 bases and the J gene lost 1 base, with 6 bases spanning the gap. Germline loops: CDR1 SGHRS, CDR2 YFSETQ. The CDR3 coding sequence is TGCGCCAGCAGCTTGGACCTCGGCACAGATACGCAGTATTTT. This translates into CASSLDLGTDTQYF.

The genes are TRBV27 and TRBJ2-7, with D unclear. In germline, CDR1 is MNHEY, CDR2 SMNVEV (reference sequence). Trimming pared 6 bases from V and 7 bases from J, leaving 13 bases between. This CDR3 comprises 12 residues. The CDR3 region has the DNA TGTGCCAGCAGCCCAGCGTCCGGTGAGCAGTACTTC. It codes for CASSPASGEQYF.